The 23 T cell receptor beta chains listed next were all sequenced from one sample in a study of beta chain features in type 1 diabetes. General observations from the study: Type 1 diabetes patients had TCRB CDR3s that were shorter (moderately but significantly so) in all four CD4+ subsets.

Every bit of the isolated RNA underwent reverse transcription, so sequencing read expressed TCRB transcripts. Profiling relied on immunoSEQ multiplex PCR, and the TCRdb table lists in-frame clones only, not all of them. Of some 350,000 clones in the sample, 9.6% are singletons; the top ten hold about 0.6%. The antigens of these receptors remain unknown. Specimen: central memory CD4+ T cells from blood. The receptors shown here come from a man under 40 with type 1 diabetes.

In this sample, this clone turned up a few times. The identical CDR3 is also encoded by other nucleotide sequences in the sample. This chain uses TRBV4-3 with TRBJ1-2, with 8 bases matching TRBD1. V gave up 4 bases and J gave up 8 bases; unmatched junction bases: 6. The CDR3 covers 13 residues. Germline CDR1 is LGHNA and CDR2 is YSLEER. CDR3 in DNA: TGCGCCAGCAGCCCAGACAGGGGAAGGGGCTACACCTTC. Its translation: CASSPDRGRGYTF.

This clone was observed a few times. The chain has TRBV28 and TRBJ2-7; D unclear. The V gene's germline CDR1 is MDHEN and CDR2 SYDVKM. There are 15 residues in the CDR3. With 4 bases removed from V and 0 bases from J, the gap between germline ends came to 13 bases. CDR3 DNA: TGTGCCAGCAGTTCCGAGACGTGGGGCTCCTACGAGCAGTACTTC. This codes for CASSSETWGSYEQYF. Full variable domain (outside the CDR3, taken from reference TRBV28 and TRBJ2-7): DVKVTQSSRYLVKRTGEKVFLECVQDMDHENMFWYRQDPGLGLRLIYFSYDVKMKEKGDIPEGYSVSREKKERFSLILESASTNQTSMYLCASSSETWGSYEQYFGPGTRLTVT.

V usage is TRBV7-9 and J usage is TRBJ2-1; no firm D call. The CDR3 is 12 residues long. Trimming removed 4 bases at V and 5 bases at J, with 6 bases between. Germline V CDR1 and CDR2: SEHNR, FQNEAQ (reference sequence). The CDR3 loop is CASSSANNEQFF. In DNA, the CDR3 is TGTGCCAGCAGCTCCGCCAACAATGAGCAGTTCTTC.

This clone turned up a few times. DNA of the CDR3: TGTGCCAGCAGCTCACAGGGGGCTGGGGCCAACGTCCTGACTTTC. It codes for CASSSQGAGANVLTF. V usage is TRBV7-9 and J usage is TRBJ2-6, with TRBD1 matching 8 bases. This CDR3 is built from 15 residues. CDR1 and CDR2 (germline): SEHNR, FQNEAQ (reference sequence). Germline trimming cut 4 bases from V and 2 bases from J; bases unmatched to any gene: 1.

The chain recombines TRBV20-1 with TRBJ1-2, with D hard to call. Germline V CDR1 and CDR2: DFQATT, SNEGSKA (reference sequence). The CDR3 runs to 11 residues. V was cut by 1 base and J by 7 bases, with 7 bases left in between. The CDR3 region is CSARGGPGYTF. The CDR3 DNA reads TGCAGTGCTAGAGGTGGGCCTGGCTACACCTTC.

This clone turned up a few times. The chain carries TRBV30 and TRBJ2-7; 13 nucleotides agree with TRBD2. The CDR3 contains 13 residues. The V gene end was trimmed by 5 bases and the J gene end by 2 bases; junction bases not matched to a gene: 0. Looked up from germline, CDR1 is GTSNPN and CDR2 is SVGIG (reference sequence). The CDR3 spells CAWGTSGAYEQYF. The DNA for the CDR3 is TGTGCCTGGGGGACTAGCGGGGCCTACGAGCAGTACTTC.

This clone occurred a few times. The chain is built from TRBV5-5 and TRBJ1-1, with D possibly TRBD1 on 6 matching bases. The length of the CDR3 is 14 residues. V was trimmed by 4 bases and J by 4 bases, leaving 14 bases between them. The germline gives CDR1 SGHKS, CDR2 YYEKEE (reference sequence). The CDR3 sequence is CASSLRQASTEAFF. The CDR3 DNA reads as TGTGCCAGCAGCCTTCGACAGGCAAGCACTGAAGCTTTCTTT.

The gene calls are TRBV5-1 and TRBJ2-7, with TRBD2 identical over 8 bases. CDR3 length equals 14 residues. Germline CDR1 reads SGHRS; CDR2 reads YFSETQ. V dropped 3 bases and J dropped 4; count of bases not matched to a gene: 6. Here the CDR3 DNA reads TGCGCCAGCAGCTCTCCGGGACTAGTTTACGAGCAGTACTTC. This gives the protein CASSSPGLVYEQYF.

This rearrangement joins TRBV2 to TRBJ2-5; 9 nucleotides line up with TRBD1. This CDR3 region has 16 residues. Unmatched junction bases numbered 12, after V lost 6 bases and J lost 4 bases. CDR1 is SNHLY, CDR2 FYNNEI, per germline. CDR3 nucleotides: TGTGCCAGCAGCCGAAGGGTGGGACAGGGTGTAGAGACCCAGTACTTC. This sequence encodes CASSRRVGQGVETQYF. The entire variable domain, with the rest obtained from reference TRBV2 and TRBJ2-5, is as follows: EPEVTQTPSHQVTQMGQEVILRCVPISNHLYFYWYRQILGQKVEFLVSFYNNEISEKSEIFDDQFSVERPDGSNFTLKIRSTKLEDSAMYFCASSRRVGQGVETQYFGPGTRLLVL.

The rearrangement uses TRBV5-4 and TRBJ2-5, with a weak D call TRBD2 (6 bases). The V gene lost 3 bases and the J gene lost 4 bases, with 13 bases spanning the gap. The CDR3 extends over 14 amino acids. Germline V gene lookup returns CDR1 SGHNT and CDR2 YYREEE (reference sequence). The CDR3 DNA reads TGTGCCAGCAGCTCAGCATGGGGAGGAGAGACCCAGTACTTC. It specifies CASSSAWGGETQYF.

In this sample, this clone turned up once. The gene calls are TRBV19 and TRBJ1-3; TRBD1 is a possible D gene (6 bases). V gave up 7 bases and J gave up 1 base, with 11 bases separating them. Germline CDR1 reads LNHDA; CDR2 reads SQIVND (reference sequence). The CDR3 is 14 amino acids. The CDR3 sequence: CASIWGPSGNTIYF. CDR3 coding DNA: TGTGCCAGTATCTGGGGGCCTTCTGGAAACACCATATATTTT.

V and J are TRBV7-2 and TRBJ1-3; no clear D gene. The V end was cut by 3 bases, the J end by 8 bases, with 5 bases between. Germline assignment: CDR1 SGHTA and CDR2 FQGNSA. CDR3 length: 11 amino acids. CDR3 loop: CASSFGDTIYF. For the CDR3, the DNA is TGTGCCAGCAGCTTCGGGGACACCATATATTTT. Drawing the rest from reference TRBV7-2 and TRBJ1-3, the complete variable domain is GAGVSQSPSNKVTEKGKDVELRCDPISGHTALYWYRQSLGQGLEFLIYFQGNSAPDKSGLPSDRFSAERTGGSVSTLTIQRTQQEDSAVYLCASSFGDTIYFGEGSWLTVV.

The gene calls are TRBV6-1 and TRBJ1-5; D is ambiguous. Trimming removed 2 bases from V and 5 bases from J, with 10 bases in between. Germline V lookup: CDR1 MNHNS, CDR2 SASEGT. The CDR3 has 14 residues. The CDR3 region has the DNA TGTGCCAGCAGTGAATCAGGAACGGATCAGCCCCAGCATTTT. This translates into CASSESGTDQPQHF.

This clone showed up just a few times. V gene TRBV6-6 combines with J gene TRBJ2-5, with TRBD1 as a possible D gene (6 bases). Trimming took 5 bases from V and 3 from J, leaving 10 bases between them. There are 13 residues in the CDR3. CDR1 is MNHNY and CDR2 is SVGAGI in the germline V gene (reference sequence). This CDR3 reads CASSTKGEETQYF. Written as DNA, the CDR3 is TGTGCCAGCAGTACAAAGGGGGAAGAGACCCAGTACTTC.

This clone was counted many times. This chain links TRBV29-1 with TRBJ2-7, with TRBD1 matching 7 bases. Germline lookup yields CDR1 SQVTM and CDR2 ANQGSEA. With V trimmed by 4 bases and J by 9 bases, 12 bases remained unmatched. The CDR3 has 13 residues. The CDR3 reads CSVGTGTGPAQYF. As DNA, the CDR3 is TGCAGCGTTGGGACAGGAACTGGTCCTGCGCAGTACTTC.

This clone was seen a handful of times. The chain carries TRBV9 and TRBJ2-1; the D is unclear. This CDR3 has 15 amino acids. Germline assignment: CDR1 SGDLS and CDR2 YYNGEE. V dropped 4 bases and J dropped 3 bases, with 14 bases sitting between them. The CDR3 is CASSRGPGSYNEQFF. DNA for the CDR3: TGTGCCAGCAGCCGTGGGCCAGGCAGCTACAATGAGCAGTTCTTC.

This clone has only a few counts. The chain carries TRBV6-5 and TRBJ2-7; 8 nucleotides agree with TRBD1. With 2 bases clipped from V and 2 bases from J, the junction kept 5 bases outside the gene matches. The CDR3 totals 15 residues. Germline assignment: CDR1 MNHEY and CDR2 SVGAGI. The CDR3 DNA sequence: TGTGCCAGCAGTTACGACAGGGGCCTTACCTACGAGCAGTACTTC. Its protein product is CASSYDRGLTYEQYF.

V is TRBV7-9 and J is TRBJ2-6; D unresolved. CDR1 and CDR2 (germline): SEHNR, FQNEAQ (reference sequence). V lost 6 bases and J 2 bases, leaving 11 bases between the germline ends. The CDR3 is 15 amino acids. The CDR3 is CASSSYTPGANVLTF. Written as DNA, the CDR3 is TGTGCCAGCAGTTCCTATACTCCTGGGGCCAACGTCCTGACTTTC.

Only a few counts were recorded for this clone. The V gene is TRBV11-2, the J gene TRBJ2-2, with D possibly being TRBD1 (6 bases). Between the trimmed V and J ends, which lost 4 bases and 0 bases, there was a span of 12 bases. The CDR3 contains 16 residues. Per the germline V gene, CDR1 is SGHAT and CDR2 is FQNNGV. Here the CDR3 reads CASSSRGQTNTGELFF. DNA of the CDR3: TGTGCCAGCAGCTCGAGAGGACAGACGAACACCGGGGAGCTGTTTTTT.

The genes are TRBV19 and TRBJ2-1, with 7 bases fitting TRBD1. Germline V lookup: CDR1 LNHDA, CDR2 SQIVND (reference sequence). V was clipped by 5 bases and J by 5 bases; unmatched bases: 6. This CDR3 is 14 amino acids long. The CDR3 here is CASSFDRVNNEQFF. The CDR3, as DNA: TGTGCCAGTAGTTTCGACAGGGTTAACAATGAGCAGTTCTTC.

V is TRBV6-1 and J is TRBJ2-1; TRBD2 is a possible D gene (6 bases). The CDR3 length is 13 residues. Trimming cost V 5 bases and J 8 bases, with 13 bases left between them. Germline V CDR1 and CDR2: MNHNS, SASEGT. Here the CDR3 reads CASSWREGYEQFF. Here the CDR3 DNA reads TGTGCCAGCAGTTGGCGGGAAGGGTATGAGCAGTTCTTC.

This rearrangement joins TRBV18 to TRBJ2-4, with 8 nucleotides matching TRBD1. CDR3 length equals 14 residues. V shed 2 bases and J 8 bases; nucleotides not matched to a gene: 5. The germline V gene has CDR1 KGHSH and CDR2 LQKENI. The DNA for the CDR3 is TGTGCCAGCTCACCAGGACAGGGATTATACATTCAGTACTTC. Its protein is CASSPGQGLYIQYF.

This clone occurred a few times. J is TRBJ1-4 and V is TRBV6-5; D might be TRBD1 (5 bases). Germline CDR1 MNHEY, CDR2 SVGAGI. The CDR3 totals 14 residues. Trimming took 6 bases from V and 7 from J, leaving 15 bases between them. CDR3 bases: TGTGCCAGCAGATCAACCCAGGGTAGTGAAAAACTGTTTTTT. Its translation is CASRSTQGSEKLFF.